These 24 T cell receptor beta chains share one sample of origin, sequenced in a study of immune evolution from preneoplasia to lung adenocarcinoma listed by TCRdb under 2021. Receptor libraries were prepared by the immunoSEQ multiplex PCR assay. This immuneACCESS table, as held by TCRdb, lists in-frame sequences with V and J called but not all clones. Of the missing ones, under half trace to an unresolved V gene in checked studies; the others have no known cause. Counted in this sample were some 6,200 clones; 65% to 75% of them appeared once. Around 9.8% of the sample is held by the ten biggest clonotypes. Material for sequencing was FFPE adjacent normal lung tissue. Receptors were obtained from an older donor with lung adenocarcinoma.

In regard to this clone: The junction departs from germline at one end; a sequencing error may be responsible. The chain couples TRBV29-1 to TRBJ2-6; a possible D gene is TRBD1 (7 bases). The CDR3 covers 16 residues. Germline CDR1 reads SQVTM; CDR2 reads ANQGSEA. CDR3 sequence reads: CSVSGDSVSVANVLTF. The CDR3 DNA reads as TGCAGCGTTTCGGGGGACAGTGTCTCTGTGGCCAACGTCCTGACTTTC.

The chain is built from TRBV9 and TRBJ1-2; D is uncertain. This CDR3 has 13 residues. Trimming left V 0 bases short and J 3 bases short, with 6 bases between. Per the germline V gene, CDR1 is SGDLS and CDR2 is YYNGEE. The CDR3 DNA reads TGTGCCAGCAGCGTAGGGGGAGACTATGGCTACACCTTC. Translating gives CASSVGGDYGYTF.

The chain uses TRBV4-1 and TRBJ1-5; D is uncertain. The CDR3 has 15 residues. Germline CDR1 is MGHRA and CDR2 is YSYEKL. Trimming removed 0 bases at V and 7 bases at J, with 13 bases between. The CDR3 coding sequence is TGCGCCAGCAGCCAAGATCTGGTGGGGTTCCAGCCCCAGCATTTT. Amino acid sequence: CASSQDLVGFQPQHF.

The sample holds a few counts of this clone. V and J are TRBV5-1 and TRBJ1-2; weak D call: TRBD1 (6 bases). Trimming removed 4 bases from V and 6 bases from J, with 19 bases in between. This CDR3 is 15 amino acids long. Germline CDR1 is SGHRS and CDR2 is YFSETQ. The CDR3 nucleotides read TGCGCCAGCAGCCGACAGGAGGGGACTCGTGATGGCTACACCTTC. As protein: CASSRQEGTRDGYTF.

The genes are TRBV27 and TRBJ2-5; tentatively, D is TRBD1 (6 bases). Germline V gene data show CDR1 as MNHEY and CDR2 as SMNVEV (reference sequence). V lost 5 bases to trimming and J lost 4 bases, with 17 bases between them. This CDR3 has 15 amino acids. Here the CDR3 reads CASSQDPGVRETQYF. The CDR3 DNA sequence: TGTGCCAGCAGTCAGGACCCAGGGGTACGAGAGACCCAGTACTTC.

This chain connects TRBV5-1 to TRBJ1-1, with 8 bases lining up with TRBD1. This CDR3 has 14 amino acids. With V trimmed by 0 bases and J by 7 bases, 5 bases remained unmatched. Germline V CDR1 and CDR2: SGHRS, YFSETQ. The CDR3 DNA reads TGCGCCAGCAGCTTGGCAGGGGGCTCAGGTGAAGCTTTCTTT. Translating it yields CASSLAGGSGEAFF.

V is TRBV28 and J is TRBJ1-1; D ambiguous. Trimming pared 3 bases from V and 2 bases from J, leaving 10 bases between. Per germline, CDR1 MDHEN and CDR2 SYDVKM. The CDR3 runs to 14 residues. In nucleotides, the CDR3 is TGTGCCAGCAGTTTTAACGGCCACAACACTGAAGCTTTCTTT. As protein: CASSFNGHNTEAFF.

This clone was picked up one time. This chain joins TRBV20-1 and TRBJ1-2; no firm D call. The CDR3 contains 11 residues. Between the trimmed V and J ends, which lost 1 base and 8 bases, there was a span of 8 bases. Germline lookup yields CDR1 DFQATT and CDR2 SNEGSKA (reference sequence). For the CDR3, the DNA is TGCAGTGCTAGAGGGGAGGGAGGCTACACCTTC. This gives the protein CSARGEGGYTF.

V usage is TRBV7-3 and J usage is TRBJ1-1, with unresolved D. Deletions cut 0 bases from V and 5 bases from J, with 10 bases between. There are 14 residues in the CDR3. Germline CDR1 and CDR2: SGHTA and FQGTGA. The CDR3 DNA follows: TGTGCCAGCAGCTTAACGGGAGGAGGGACTGAAGCTTTCTTT. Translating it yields CASSLTGGGTEAFF. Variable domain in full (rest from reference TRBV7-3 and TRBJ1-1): GAGVSQTPSNKVTEKGKYVELRCDPISGHTALYWYRQSLGQGPEFLIYFQGTGAADDSGLPNDRFFAVRPEGSVSTLKIQRTERGDSAVYLCASSLTGGGTEAFFGQGTRLTVV.

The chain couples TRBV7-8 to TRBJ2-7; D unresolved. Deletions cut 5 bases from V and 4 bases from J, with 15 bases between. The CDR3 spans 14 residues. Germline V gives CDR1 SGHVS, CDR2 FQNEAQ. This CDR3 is CASSLTTVAYEQYF. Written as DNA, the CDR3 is TGTGCCAGCAGCCTAACGACCGTGGCGTACGAGCAGTACTTC. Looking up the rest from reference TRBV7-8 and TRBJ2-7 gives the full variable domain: GAGVSQSPRYKVAKRGQDVALRCDPISGHVSLFWYQQALGQGPEFLTYFQNEAQLDKSGLPSDRFFAERPEGSVSTLKIQRTQQEDSAVYLCASSLTTVAYEQYFGPGTRLTVT.

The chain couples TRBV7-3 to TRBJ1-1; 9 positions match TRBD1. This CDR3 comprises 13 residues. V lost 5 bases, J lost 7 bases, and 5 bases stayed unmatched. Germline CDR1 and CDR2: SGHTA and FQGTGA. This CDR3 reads CASSPTTGGEAFF. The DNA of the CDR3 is TGTGCCAGCAGCCCGACGACAGGGGGTGAAGCTTTCTTT.

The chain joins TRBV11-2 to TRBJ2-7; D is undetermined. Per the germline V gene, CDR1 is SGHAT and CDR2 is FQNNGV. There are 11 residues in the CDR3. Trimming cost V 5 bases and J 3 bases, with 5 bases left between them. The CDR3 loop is CASSNNYEQYF. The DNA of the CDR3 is TGTGCCAGCAGCAACAACTACGAGCAGTACTTC. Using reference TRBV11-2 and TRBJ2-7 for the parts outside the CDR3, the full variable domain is EAGVAQSPRYKIIEKRQSVAFWCNPISGHATLYWYQQILGQGPKLLIQFQNNGVVDDSQLPKDRFSAERLKGVDSTLKIQPAKLEDSAVYLCASSNNYEQYFGPGTRLTVT.

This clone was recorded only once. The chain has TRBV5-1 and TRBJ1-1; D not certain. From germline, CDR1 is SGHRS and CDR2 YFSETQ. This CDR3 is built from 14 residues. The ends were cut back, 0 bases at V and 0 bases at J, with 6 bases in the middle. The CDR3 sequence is CASSLELMNTEAFF. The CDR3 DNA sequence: TGCGCCAGCAGCTTGGAATTGATGAACACTGAAGCTTTCTTT.

This CDR3 reads CASDSGQSLRAFF. The CDR3 bases are TGTGCCAGCGACTCCGGACAGAGTCTTCGAGCTTTCTTT. The V and J genes are TRBV7-8 and TRBJ1-1; D is perhaps TRBD1 (6 bases). The V and J ends lost 8 bases and 10 bases respectively, with 20 bases between them. The length of the CDR3 is 13 residues. From germline, CDR1 is SGHVS and CDR2 FQNEAQ.

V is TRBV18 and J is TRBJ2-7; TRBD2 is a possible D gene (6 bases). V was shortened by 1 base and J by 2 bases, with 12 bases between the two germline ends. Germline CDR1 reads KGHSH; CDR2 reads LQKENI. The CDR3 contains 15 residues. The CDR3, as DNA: TGTGCCAGCTCACCACTGGATAGCGGACCCTACGAGCAGTACTTC. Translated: CASSPLDSGPYEQYF.

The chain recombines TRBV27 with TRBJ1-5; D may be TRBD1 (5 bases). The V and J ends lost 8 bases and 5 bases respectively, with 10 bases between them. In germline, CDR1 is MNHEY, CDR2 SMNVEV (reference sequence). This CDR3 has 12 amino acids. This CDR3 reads CASGTDDQPQHF. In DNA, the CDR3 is TGTGCCAGCGGGACTGACGATCAGCCCCAGCATTTT.

The CDR3, as DNA: TGCGCCAGCAGCCAAGAAAGGGGTCGAGAGACCCAGTACTTC. This gives the protein CASSQERGRETQYF. The chain links TRBV4-1 to TRBJ2-5; a weak D match, TRBD1 (5 bases). V gave up 0 bases and J gave up 4 bases, with 9 bases separating them. The germline CDR1 and CDR2 sequences are MGHRA and YSYEKL. The CDR3 is 14 amino acids.

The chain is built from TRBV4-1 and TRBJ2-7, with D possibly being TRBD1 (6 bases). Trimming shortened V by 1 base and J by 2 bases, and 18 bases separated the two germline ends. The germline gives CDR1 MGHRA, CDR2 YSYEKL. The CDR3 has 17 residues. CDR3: CASSQGTTGGLTYEQYF. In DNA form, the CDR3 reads TGCGCCAGCAGCCAAGGAACGACAGGAGGCCTAACCTACGAGCAGTACTTC.

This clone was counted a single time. In nucleotides, the CDR3 is TGTGCCAGCAGCCGACCGACCCCATCACCCCTCCACTTT. It codes for CASSRPTPSPLHF. The chain uses TRBV6-5 and TRBJ1-6; D is uncertain. The CDR3 is 13 residues long. Trimming took 6 bases from V and 10 from J, leaving 13 bases between them. Looked up from germline, CDR1 is MNHEY and CDR2 is SVGAGI.

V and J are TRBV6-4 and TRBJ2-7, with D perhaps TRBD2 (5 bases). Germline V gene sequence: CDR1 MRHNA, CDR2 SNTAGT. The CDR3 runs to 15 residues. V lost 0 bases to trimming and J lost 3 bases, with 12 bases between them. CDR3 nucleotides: TGTGCCAGCAGTGACTCCTCAGGACGGGACTACGAGCAGTACTTC. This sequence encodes CASSDSSGRDYEQYF.

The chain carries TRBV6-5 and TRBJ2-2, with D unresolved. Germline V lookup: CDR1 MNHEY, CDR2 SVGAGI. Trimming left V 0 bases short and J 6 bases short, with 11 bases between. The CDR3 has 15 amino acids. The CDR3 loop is CASSYSRSAAGELFF. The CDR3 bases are TGTGCCAGCAGTTACTCGCGGTCAGCAGCCGGGGAGCTGTTTTTT.

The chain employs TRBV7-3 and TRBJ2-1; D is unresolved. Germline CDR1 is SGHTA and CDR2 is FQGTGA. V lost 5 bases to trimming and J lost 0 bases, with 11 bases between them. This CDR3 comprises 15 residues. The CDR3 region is CASSQGLHSYNEQFF. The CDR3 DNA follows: TGTGCCAGCAGCCAAGGCCTACACTCCTACAATGAGCAGTTCTTC. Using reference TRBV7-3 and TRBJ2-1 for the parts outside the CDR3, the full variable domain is GAGVSQTPSNKVTEKGKYVELRCDPISGHTALYWYRQSLGQGPEFLIYFQGTGAADDSGLPNDRFFAVRPEGSVSTLKIQRTERGDSAVYLCASSQGLHSYNEQFFGPGTRLTVL.

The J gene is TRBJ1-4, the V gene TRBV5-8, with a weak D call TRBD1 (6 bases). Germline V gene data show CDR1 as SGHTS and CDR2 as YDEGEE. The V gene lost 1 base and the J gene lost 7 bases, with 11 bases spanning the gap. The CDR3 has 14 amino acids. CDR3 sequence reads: CASSLPGGAEKLFF. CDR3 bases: TGTGCCAGCAGCTTGCCTGGGGGCGCTGAAAAACTGTTTTTT.

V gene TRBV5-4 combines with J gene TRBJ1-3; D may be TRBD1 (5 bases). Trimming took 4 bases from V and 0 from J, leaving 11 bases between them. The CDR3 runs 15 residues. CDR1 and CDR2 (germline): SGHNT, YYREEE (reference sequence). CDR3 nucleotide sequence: TGTGCCAGCAGCCGTGGGACGGACTCTGGAAACACCATATATTTT. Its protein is CASSRGTDSGNTIYF.